This T cell receptor beta chain stems from a study of blood T cell repertoires in COVID-19. Overall study: The study drew acute and convalescent COVID-19 samples from the United States, Italy and Spain. The cDNA or gDNA used as material had been derived from T cells, B-cell-depleted T cells, or PBMCs.

Germline lookup yields CDR1 SGHTA and CDR2 FQGNSA. The CDR3 sequence is 13 residues long. V lost 4 bases and J lost 2; bases outside the gene matches: 1. Original handling: Estimation of nucleated cell counts was performed using reference gene primer amplification. Some clones are missing from TCRdb's copy, which holds only in-frame ones; the method was immunoSEQ multiplex PCR. The V and J calls and clone size come from that table; D and trimming were worked out from the DNA. The sample carries 95,000 to 150,000 clones, 71% recorded once. This TCR was sampled from a human donor with acute or convalescent COVID-19. The donor label of this sample is uncertain. This chain connects TRBV7-2 to TRBJ1-1; 7 nucleotides agree with TRBD1. The sequencing sample was made of peripheral blood. The chain's CDR3 is CASSWDRNTEAFF. CDR3 sequence (DNA): TGTGCCAGCAGCTGGGACAGAAACACTGAAGCTTTCTTT.